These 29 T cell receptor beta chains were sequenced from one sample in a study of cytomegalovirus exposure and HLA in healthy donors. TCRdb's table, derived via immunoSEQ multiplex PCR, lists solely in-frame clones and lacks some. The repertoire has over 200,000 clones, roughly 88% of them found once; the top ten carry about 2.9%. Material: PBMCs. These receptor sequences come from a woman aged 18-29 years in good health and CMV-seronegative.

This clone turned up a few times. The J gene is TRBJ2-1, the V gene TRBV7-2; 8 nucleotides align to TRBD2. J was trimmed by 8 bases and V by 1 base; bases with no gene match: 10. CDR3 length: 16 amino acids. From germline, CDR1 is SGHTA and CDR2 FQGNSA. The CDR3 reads CASSLVPGGRLDEQFF. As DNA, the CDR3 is TGTGCCAGCAGCTTAGTGCCGGGAGGGCGCCTCGATGAGCAGTTCTTC.

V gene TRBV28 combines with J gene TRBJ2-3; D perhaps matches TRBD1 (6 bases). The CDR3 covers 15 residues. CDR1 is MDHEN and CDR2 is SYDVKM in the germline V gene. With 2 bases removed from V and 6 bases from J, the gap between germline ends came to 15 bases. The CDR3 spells CASSLETQGTDTQYF. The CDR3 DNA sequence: TGTGCCAGCAGTTTAGAGACCCAGGGGACCGATACGCAGTATTTT. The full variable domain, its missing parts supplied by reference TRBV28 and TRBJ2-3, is DVKVTQSSRYLVKRTGEKVFLECVQDMDHENMFWYRQDPGLGLRLIYFSYDVKMKEKGDIPEGYSVSREKKERFSLILESASTNQTSMYLCASSLETQGTDTQYFGPGTRLTVL.

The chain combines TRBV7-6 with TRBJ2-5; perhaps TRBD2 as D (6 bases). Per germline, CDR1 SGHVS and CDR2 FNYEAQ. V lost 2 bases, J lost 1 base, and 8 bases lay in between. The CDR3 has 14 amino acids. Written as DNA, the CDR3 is TGTGCCAGCAGCTTATCGACTAGCCAAGAGACCCAGTACTTC. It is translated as CASSLSTSQETQYF.

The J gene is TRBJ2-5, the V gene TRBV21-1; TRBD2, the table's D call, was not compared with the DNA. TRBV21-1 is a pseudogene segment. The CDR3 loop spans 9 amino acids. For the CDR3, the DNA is TGTGCCGCCGCGGGGACCCAGTACTTC. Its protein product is CAAAGTQYF.

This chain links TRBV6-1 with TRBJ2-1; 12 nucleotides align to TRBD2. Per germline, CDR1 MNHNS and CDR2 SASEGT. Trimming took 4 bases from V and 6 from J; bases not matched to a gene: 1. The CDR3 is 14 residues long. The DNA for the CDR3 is TGTGCCAGCAGTGGACTAGCGGGAGTCAATGAGCAGTTCTTC. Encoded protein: CASSGLAGVNEQFF.

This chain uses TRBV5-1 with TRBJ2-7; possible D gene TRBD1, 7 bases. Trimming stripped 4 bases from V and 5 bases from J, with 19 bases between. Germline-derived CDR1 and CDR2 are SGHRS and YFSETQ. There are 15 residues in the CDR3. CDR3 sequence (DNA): TGCGCCAGCAGCCTGGGCGGGACAGCTCCCCACGAGCAGTACTTC. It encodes CASSLGGTAPHEQYF. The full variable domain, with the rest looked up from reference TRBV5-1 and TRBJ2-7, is KAGVTQTPRYLIKTRGQQVTLSCSPISGHRSVSWYQQTPGQGLQFLFEYFSETQRNKGNFPGRFSGRQFSNSRSEMNVSTLELGDSALYLCASSLGGTAPHEQYFGPGTRLTVT.

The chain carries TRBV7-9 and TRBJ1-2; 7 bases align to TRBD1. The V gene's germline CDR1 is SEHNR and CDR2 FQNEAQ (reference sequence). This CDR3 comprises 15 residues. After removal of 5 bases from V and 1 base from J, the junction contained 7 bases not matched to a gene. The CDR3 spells CASSPPGQINYGYTF. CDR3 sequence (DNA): TGTGCCAGCAGCCCACCGGGACAGATTAACTATGGCTACACCTTC.

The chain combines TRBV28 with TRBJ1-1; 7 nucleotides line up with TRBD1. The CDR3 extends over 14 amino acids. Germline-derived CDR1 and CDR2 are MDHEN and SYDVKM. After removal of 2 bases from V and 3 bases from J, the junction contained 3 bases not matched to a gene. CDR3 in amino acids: CASSLRGPDTEAFF. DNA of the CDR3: TGTGCCAGCAGTTTAAGGGGGCCCGACACTGAAGCTTTCTTT.

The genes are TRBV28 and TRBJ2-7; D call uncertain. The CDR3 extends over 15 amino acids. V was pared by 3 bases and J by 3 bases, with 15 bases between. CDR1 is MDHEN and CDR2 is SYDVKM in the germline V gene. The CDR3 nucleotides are TGTGCCAGCAGTTTTGAGTTTGGGCAGAACTACGAGCAGTACTTC. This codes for CASSFEFGQNYEQYF.

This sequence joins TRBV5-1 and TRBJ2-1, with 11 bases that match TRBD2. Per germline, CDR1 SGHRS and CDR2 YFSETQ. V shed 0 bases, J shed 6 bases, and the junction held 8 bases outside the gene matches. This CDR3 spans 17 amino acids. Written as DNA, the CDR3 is TGCGCCAGCAGCTTGGCACCCGGCGGACTAGCGGGCAATGAGCAGTTCTTC. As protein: CASSLAPGGLAGNEQFF.

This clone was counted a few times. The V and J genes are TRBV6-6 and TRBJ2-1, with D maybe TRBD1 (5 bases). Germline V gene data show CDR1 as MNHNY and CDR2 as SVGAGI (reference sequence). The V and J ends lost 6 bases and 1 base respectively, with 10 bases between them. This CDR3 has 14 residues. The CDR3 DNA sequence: TGTGCCAGCAGCAATCAGGGTTCCTACAATGAGCAGTTCTTC. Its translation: CASSNQGSYNEQFF.

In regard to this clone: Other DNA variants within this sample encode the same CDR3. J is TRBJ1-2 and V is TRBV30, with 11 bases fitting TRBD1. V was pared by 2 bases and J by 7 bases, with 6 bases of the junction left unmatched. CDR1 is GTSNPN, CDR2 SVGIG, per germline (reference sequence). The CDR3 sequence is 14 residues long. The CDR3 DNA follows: TGTGCCTGGAGTACTGGACAGGGGGCTAGTGGCTACACCTTC. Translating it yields CAWSTGQGASGYTF.

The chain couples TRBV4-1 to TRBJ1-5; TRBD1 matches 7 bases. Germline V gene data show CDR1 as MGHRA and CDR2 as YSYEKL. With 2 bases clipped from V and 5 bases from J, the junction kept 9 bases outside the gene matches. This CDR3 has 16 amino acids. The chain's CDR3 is CASSQYPRGTDQPQHF. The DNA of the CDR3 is TGCGCCAGCAGCCAATACCCCAGGGGGACCGATCAGCCCCAGCATTTT.

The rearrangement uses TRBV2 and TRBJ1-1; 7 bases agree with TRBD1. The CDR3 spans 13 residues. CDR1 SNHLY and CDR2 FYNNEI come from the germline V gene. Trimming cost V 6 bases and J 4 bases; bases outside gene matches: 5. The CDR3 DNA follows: TGTGCCAGCAGATACAGGGGAGGCACTGAAGCTTTCTTT. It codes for CASRYRGGTEAFF.

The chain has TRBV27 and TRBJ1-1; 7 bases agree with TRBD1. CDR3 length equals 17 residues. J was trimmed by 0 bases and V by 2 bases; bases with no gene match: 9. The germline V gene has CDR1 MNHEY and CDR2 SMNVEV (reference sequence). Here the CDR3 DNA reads TGTGCCAGCAGTTTACCAGACAGGGCGGACGTGAACACTGAAGCTTTCTTT. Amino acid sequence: CASSLPDRADVNTEAFF.

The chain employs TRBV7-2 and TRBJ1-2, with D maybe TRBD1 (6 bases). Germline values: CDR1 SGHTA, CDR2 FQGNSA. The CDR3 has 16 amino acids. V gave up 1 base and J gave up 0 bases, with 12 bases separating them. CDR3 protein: CASSLDRWTANYGYTF. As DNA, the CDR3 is TGTGCCAGCAGCTTAGATAGGTGGACAGCTAACTATGGCTACACCTTC.

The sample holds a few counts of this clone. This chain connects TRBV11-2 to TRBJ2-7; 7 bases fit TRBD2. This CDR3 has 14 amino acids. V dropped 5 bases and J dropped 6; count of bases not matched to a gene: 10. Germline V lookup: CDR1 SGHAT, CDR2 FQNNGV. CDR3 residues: CASSRGSREGEQYF. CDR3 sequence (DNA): TGTGCCAGCAGCCGTGGATCCAGGGAGGGCGAGCAGTACTTC. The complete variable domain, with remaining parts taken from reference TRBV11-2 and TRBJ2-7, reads EAGVAQSPRYKIIEKRQSVAFWCNPISGHATLYWYQQILGQGPKLLIQFQNNGVVDDSQLPKDRFSAERLKGVDSTLKIQPAKLEDSAVYLCASSRGSREGEQYFGPGTRLTVT.

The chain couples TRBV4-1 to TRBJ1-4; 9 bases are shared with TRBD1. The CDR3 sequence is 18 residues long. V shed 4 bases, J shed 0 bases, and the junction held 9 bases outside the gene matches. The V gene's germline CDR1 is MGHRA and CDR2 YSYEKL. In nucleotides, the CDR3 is TGCGCCAGCAGCCTCTTGCCGGGACAGGGTGCAACTAATGAAAAACTGTTTTTT. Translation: CASSLLPGQGATNEKLFF.

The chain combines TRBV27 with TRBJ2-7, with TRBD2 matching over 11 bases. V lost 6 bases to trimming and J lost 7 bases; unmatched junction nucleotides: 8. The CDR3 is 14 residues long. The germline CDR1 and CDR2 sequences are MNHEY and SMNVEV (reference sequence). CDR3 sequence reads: CASRSLAGGYEQYF. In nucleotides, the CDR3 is TGTGCCAGCAGATCTCTAGCGGGAGGATATGAGCAGTACTTC.

CDR3 sequence reads: CASSELGGSSEKLFF. DNA of the CDR3: TGTGCCAGCAGTGAATTGGGGGGGTCCAGTGAAAAACTGTTTTTT. This chain connects TRBV2 to TRBJ1-4, with D maybe TRBD1 (5 bases). V was clipped by 2 bases and J by 7 bases, with 14 bases between them. This CDR3 region has 15 residues. Germline V gene sequence: CDR1 SNHLY, CDR2 FYNNEI.

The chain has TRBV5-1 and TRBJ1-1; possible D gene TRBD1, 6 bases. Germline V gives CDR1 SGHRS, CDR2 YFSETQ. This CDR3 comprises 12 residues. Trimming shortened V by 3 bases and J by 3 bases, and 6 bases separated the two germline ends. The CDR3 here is CASSYRDTEAFF. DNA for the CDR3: TGCGCCAGCAGCTACAGGGACACTGAAGCTTTCTTT.

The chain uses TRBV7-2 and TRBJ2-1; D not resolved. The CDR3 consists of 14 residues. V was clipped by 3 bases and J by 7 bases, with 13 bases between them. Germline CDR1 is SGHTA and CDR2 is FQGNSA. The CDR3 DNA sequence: TGTGCCAGCAGCTTGTCGTCCACAATAAATGAGCAGTTCTTC. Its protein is CASSLSSTINEQFF.

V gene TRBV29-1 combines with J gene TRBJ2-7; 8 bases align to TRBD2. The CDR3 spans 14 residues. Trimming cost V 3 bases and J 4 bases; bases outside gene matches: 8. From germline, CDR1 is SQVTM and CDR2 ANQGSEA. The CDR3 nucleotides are TGCAGCGTTGATATAGCGGGGAACAGATACGAGCAGTACTTC. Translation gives CSVDIAGNRYEQYF.

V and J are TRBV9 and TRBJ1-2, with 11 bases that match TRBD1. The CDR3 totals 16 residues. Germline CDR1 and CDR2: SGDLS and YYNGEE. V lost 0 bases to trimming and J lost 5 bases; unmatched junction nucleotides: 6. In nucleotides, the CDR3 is TGTGCCAGCAGCGTAGCCGCCGGACAGGGGGCGTATGGCTACACCTTC. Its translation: CASSVAAGQGAYGYTF.

The CDR3 loop is CATSRAGNYEQYF. DNA of the CDR3: TGTGCCACCAGCAGAGCGGGAAACTACGAGCAGTACTTC. The genes are TRBV15 and TRBJ2-7; weak D call: TRBD2 (5 bases). Looked up from germline, CDR1 is LNHNV and CDR2 is YYDKDF (reference sequence). The CDR3 is 13 amino acids. Trimming pared 1 base from V and 3 bases from J, leaving 7 bases between.

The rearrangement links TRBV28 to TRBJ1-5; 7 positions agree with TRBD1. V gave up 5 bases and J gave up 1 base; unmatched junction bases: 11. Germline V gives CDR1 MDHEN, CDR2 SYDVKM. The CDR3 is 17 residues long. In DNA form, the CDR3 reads TGTGCCAGCAGTCCCAGAACCGGGACAGCGAGCAATCAGCCCCAGCATTTT. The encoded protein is CASSPRTGTASNQPQHF.

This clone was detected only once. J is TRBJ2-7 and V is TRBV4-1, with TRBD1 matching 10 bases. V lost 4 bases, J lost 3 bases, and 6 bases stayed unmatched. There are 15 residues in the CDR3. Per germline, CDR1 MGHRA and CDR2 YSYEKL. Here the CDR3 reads CASSPGTGAVYEQYF. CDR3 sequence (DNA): TGCGCCAGCAGCCCTGGGACAGGGGCGGTCTACGAGCAGTACTTC.

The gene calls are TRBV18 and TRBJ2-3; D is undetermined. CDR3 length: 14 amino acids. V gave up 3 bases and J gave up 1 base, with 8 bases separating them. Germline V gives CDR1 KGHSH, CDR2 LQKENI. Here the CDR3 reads CASSPGLGTDTQYF. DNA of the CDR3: TGTGCCAGCTCACCTGGGCTCGGCACAGATACGCAGTATTTT. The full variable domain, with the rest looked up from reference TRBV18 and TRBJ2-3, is NAGVMQNPRHLVRRRGQEARLRCSPMKGHSHVYWYRQLPEEGLKFMVYLQKENIIDESGMPKERFSAEFPKEGPSILRIQQVVRGDSAAYFCASSPGLGTDTQYFGPGTRLTVL.

DNA of the CDR3: TGTGCCAGCAGTGACCAAAAGACAGGGGCTGGGGCCAACGTCCTGACTTTC. Protein: CASSDQKTGAGANVLTF. The chain uses TRBV6-1 and TRBJ2-6; TRBD1 matches at 8 bases. The CDR3 covers 17 residues. The trim removed 3 bases at V and 2 bases at J, leaving 6 bases unmatched. CDR1 MNHNS and CDR2 SASEGT come from the germline V gene.